The source of this T cell receptor beta chain is a study of read filtering for tumor transcriptome and immune sequencing. Overall study context: Transcriptome libraries were built from DNase-treated RNA.

This clonotype appeared many times. Its specificity is not known. This library used around 0.4 ug RNA and molecular barcoded adaptors spanning alpha/delta and beta/gamma chains. TCRdb ran MiXCR on the reads and lists one entry per CDR3 protein. The sample consists of about 62,000 distinct CDR3 sequences, approximately 18% of them appearing once. CDR1 and CDR2 (germline): SGHTA, FQGNSA. The CDR3 has 14 residues. J was trimmed by 4 bases and V by 0 bases; bases with no gene match: 1. Findings and caveats of the study: About 81.9% of IR-seq clonotypes had a single read, yet these held 3.5% to 4.5% of reads.

Sequencing was carried out using a population of CD138-negative cells sorted from bone marrow. This clonotype originated in a donor aged 40 or older with multiple myeloma. The gene calls are TRBV7-2 and TRBJ2-7; 9 bases line up with TRBD2. DNA of the CDR3: TGTGCCAGCAGCTTAGCTAGCGGGGGTTACGAGCAGTACTTC. This codes for CASSLASGGYEQYF.